This entry concerns a single T cell receptor beta chain. Antigen unknown. There are 12 residues in the CDR3. Per germline, CDR1 MDHEN and CDR2 SYDVKM. V was clipped by 5 bases and J by 6 bases; unmatched bases: 3. The source of the sample is a study of Ad26.COV2.S vaccination and SARS-CoV-2 variants. Method: immunoSEQ multiplex PCR; TCRdb's copy keeps in-frame clones and lacks some. The sample lists 300,000 to 450,000 clones, around 92% occurring once. Study-wide results and caveats: Researchers reported similar non-spike TCR breadth in vaccine and placebo recipients. Total responses of T cells may have been underestimated by the analyses of TCR breadth and depth.

The V call is TRBV28, the J call TRBJ2-7, with TRBD1 matching 8 bases. The receptor was isolated from a human donor who had recovered from COVID-19. The specimen was peripheral blood, collected after recovery from COVID-19. CDR3: CASSRTGGEQYF. CDR3 DNA sequence: TGTGCCAGCAGTAGAACAGGGGGCGAGCAGTACTTC.